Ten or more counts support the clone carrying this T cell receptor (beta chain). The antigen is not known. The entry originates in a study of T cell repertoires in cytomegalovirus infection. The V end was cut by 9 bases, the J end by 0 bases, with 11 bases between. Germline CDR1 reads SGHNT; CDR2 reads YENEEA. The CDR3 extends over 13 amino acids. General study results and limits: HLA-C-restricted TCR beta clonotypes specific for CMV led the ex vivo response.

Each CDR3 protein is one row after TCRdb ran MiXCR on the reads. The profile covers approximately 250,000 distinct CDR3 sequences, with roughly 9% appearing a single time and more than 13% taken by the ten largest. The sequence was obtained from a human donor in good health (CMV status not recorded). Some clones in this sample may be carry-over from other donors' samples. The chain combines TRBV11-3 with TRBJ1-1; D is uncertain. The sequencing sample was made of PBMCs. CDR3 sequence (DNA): TGTGCCAGTACGAACAGATTGAACACTGAAGCTTTCTTT. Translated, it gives CASTNRLNTEAFF.